This T cell receptor (beta chain) appears in the sequencing data of a study of blood T cell repertoires in COVID-19 (dated by TCRdb to 2020 to 2022). Context from the whole study: Collaborator samples came from the United States, Italy and Spain and covered acute and convalescent phases of COVID-19. The prospective study material was composed of cDNA or gDNA derived from T cells, B-cell-depleted T cells, or PBMCs. The dataset comprised deeply sampled blood TCRbeta repertoires from subjects exposed to, actively infected with, or recovered from COVID-19. A freely available public database, intended as a resource for researchers studying the immune response to SARS-CoV-2, is where the repertoires were released. Samples came from the ongoing ImmuneRACE study (first 160 participants) plus 1,254 subjects from 6 global collaborators. A de-identified subject ID, COVID-19 status, age in years and sex were almost always included in the sample metadata. Where available, HLA class I and class II types were obtained from metadata supplied by the sample provider rather than from assay-based typing.

The paper's findings and limits, for the study overall: The quantity of clinical and demographic metadata differed by source and by participant and was supplied without curation.

This clone was counted once. Its antigen is currently not known. Base quality data are lacking; no much larger clone is found one base away. Each collaborating institution followed its own protocols to collect whole blood in K2EDTA tubes. For TCRbeta analysis, collaborator samples were shipped as frozen whole blood, as isolated PBMCs, or as DNA extracted from either sample type. In the germline V gene, CDR1 corresponds to MDHEN and CDR2 to SYDVKM. V loses 3 bases of germline sequence and J loses 4 bases, and the interval between the two ends is 16 bases. CDR3 length: 17 amino acids, cysteine to phenylalanine. Only the CDR3 DNA stays, 51 bases, in frame from base 1. The immunoSEQ Assay, a bias-controlled multiplex PCR, was used to amplify TCRbeta CDR3 regions from genomic DNA. The authors' analysis ran thus. The number of nucleated cells in each sample was estimated by amplification of reference gene primers within the assay. To quantify the absolute abundance of each unique TCRbeta CDR3 rearrangement, sequence reads were collapsed and filtered. Productive Simpson clonality was computed per sample as the square root of Simpson's diversity index over productive rearrangements. TCRdb stores this immuneACCESS table with in-frame sequences only. Part of the clones is absent; in the studies checked, under half of the shortfall reflects unresolved V genes, and no reason is known for the rest. V and J calls and clone size are given by that table; D and trimming were obtained from the DNA. Within this sample are about 66,000 clones, with around 80% of them counted one time only. 9.7% of the sample is held by the ten biggest clonotypes.

The specimen sequenced was peripheral blood. Recombination joined TRBV28 with TRBJ1-6; the D region possibly corresponds to TRBD1 (5 bases align). The receptor was isolated from a human donor in a cohort sampled during active COVID-19. The CDR3 here reads CASSFGSGAVYNSPLHF. The DNA reads as follows: TGTGCCAGCAGTTTTGGGTCTGGGGCGGTGTATAATTCACCCCTCCACTTT.